This T cell receptor (beta chain) was recovered during a study of monozygotic twins with inflammatory bowel disease. Study-level results: For IBD patients, clonotypes shared with others were fewer than for healthy twins, especially with disease activity.

Whole blood supplied total RNA, and T cells were not sorted. No DNA is given; TCRdb re-called the 5' RACE reads and lists each CDR3 protein once. The sample features a few hundred thousand distinct CDR3 sequences, with roughly 5.8% in its top ten. The CDR3 loop spans 16 amino acids. The germline V gene has CDR1 MNHEY and CDR2 SVGAGI. In the case of this clonotype: Its antigen is still unknown.

The TCR comes from a human donor with ulcerative colitis or Crohn's disease, or a healthy co-twin of an affected twin (not recorded which). The sequenced sample was blood. V is TRBV6-5 and J is TRBJ2-5; there is no DNA to check the TCRdb D call of TRBD2. Here the CDR3 reads CASSYVAGGAKETQYF.